The 9 T cell receptor beta chains below were found in one sample sequenced in a study of blood T cell repertoires in COVID-19. The method was immunoSEQ multiplex PCR; TCRdb's version includes in-frame clones alone and lacks a portion of them. The table records some 160,000 clones, around four fifths of them present only once. The specimen sequenced was peripheral blood. These receptors were collected from a woman aged 80 or older with acute or convalescent COVID-19.

This clone appeared once. This chain joins TRBV19 and TRBJ2-7, with 16 bases that match TRBD2. With V trimmed by 9 bases and J by 6 bases, 2 bases remained unmatched. Looked up from germline, CDR1 is LNHDA and CDR2 is SQIVND (reference sequence). The CDR3 totals 13 residues. This CDR3 is CASGTSGRGEQYF. CDR3 nucleotide sequence: TGTGCCAGCGGGACTAGCGGGAGGGGCGAGCAGTACTTC.

The rearrangement uses TRBV7-2 and TRBJ2-2; 8 bases map to TRBD1. The V gene end was trimmed by 0 bases and the J gene end by 4 bases; junction bases not matched to a gene: 4. From germline, CDR1 is SGHTA and CDR2 FQGNSA. The CDR3 runs 16 residues. The chain's CDR3 is CASSLALGQGTGELFF. The CDR3 nucleotides are TGTGCCAGCAGCTTAGCGCTCGGACAGGGCACCGGGGAGCTGTTTTTT.

This chain uses TRBV12-3 or TRBV12-4 with TRBJ2-7; a possible D gene is TRBD2 (6 bases). There are 13 residues in the CDR3. V was pared by 5 bases and J by 4 bases, with 12 bases between. Here the CDR3 DNA reads TGTGCCAGCAGTCTGGGACTGCGTTACGAGCAGTACTTC. Translated: CASSLGLRYEQYF.

This chain links TRBV5-1 with TRBJ2-7; D is possibly TRBD2 (6 bases). V lost 0 bases to trimming and J lost 0 bases, with 7 bases between them. The CDR3 is 14 amino acids. The germline V gene encodes CDR1 SGHRS and CDR2 YFSETQ. Here the CDR3 DNA reads TGCGCCAGCAGCTTGGACGGGAGCTCCTACGAGCAGTACTTC. Its translation is CASSLDGSSYEQYF.

Of note for this clone: Other DNA sequences from this sample encode an identical CDR3 as well. The gene calls are TRBV9 and TRBJ2-3; 10 positions match TRBD2. Germline CDR1 is SGDLS and CDR2 is YYNGEE. CDR3 length: 14 amino acids. J gave up 1 base and V 4 bases, and 0 bases lay outside the gene matches. The CDR3 sequence: CASSLAGGTDTQYF. DNA for the CDR3: TGTGCCAGCAGCCTAGCGGGAGGCACAGATACGCAGTATTTT.

V is TRBV29-1 and J is TRBJ1-2; D ambiguous. V lost 1 base to trimming and J lost 0 bases, with 9 bases between them. This CDR3 has 14 amino acids. CDR1 is SQVTM, CDR2 ANQGSEA, per germline. CDR3 sequence reads: CSVEVGRTNYGYTF. In nucleotides, the CDR3 is TGCAGCGTTGAAGTTGGGCGAACTAACTATGGCTACACCTTC.

The chain combines TRBV7-2 with TRBJ1-4, with D uncertain. CDR3 size: 16 residues. The germline V and J ends were trimmed by 5 bases and 4 bases, with 17 bases remaining between them. Germline CDR1 SGHTA, CDR2 FQGNSA. As DNA, the CDR3 is TGTGCCAGCAGCCCCGGTCCACAGCTTATTAATGAAAAACTGTTTTTT. This translates into CASSPGPQLINEKLFF.

CDR3 sequence reads: CASSQEGRLETQYF. DNA for the CDR3: TGTGCCAGCAGCCAAGAGGGCAGGTTAGAGACCCAGTACTTC. The J gene is TRBJ2-5, the V gene TRBV14; D unresolved. Trimming left V 0 bases short and J 4 bases short, with 9 bases between. Germline CDR1 reads SGHDN; CDR2 reads FVKESK. The length of the CDR3 is 14 residues. Full variable domain (remainder filled in from reference TRBV14 and TRBJ2-5): EAGVTQFPSHSVIEKGQTVTLRCDPISGHDNLYWYRRVMGKEIKFLLHFVKESKQDESGMPNNRFLAERTGGTYSTLKVQPAELEDSGVYFCASSQEGRLETQYFGPGTRLLVL.

The J gene is TRBJ1-6, the V gene TRBV30, with D hard to call. Trimming took off 2 bases at V and 0 bases at J, with 11 bases between the two ends. In germline, CDR1 is GTSNPN, CDR2 SVGIG (reference sequence). This CDR3 is 16 amino acids long. Written as DNA, the CDR3 is TGTGCCTGGAGTCGGGATAGGAGCTCCTATAATTCACCCCTCCACTTT. It yields the protein CAWSRDRSSYNSPLHF.